The present T cell receptor beta chain was sequenced within a study of cytomegalovirus exposure and HLA in healthy donors. General study findings and limits: Later analysis demonstrated an association between a missense DCLRE1C variant and TCR beta V- and J-gene trimming.

About this clone itself: What it binds is not known.

PCR amplification relied on 60 Vbeta primers (plus 13 Jbeta primers). TCRdb's copy holds only in-frame clones and misses some; the assay was immunoSEQ multiplex PCR. The sample is made up of roughly 80,000 clones, and the top ten hold around 1.2% of it. CDR3 size: 15 residues. CDR1 is MDHEN and CDR2 is SYDVKM in the germline V gene. The germline V and J ends were trimmed by 2 bases and 2 bases, with 7 bases remaining between them. This receptor was obtained from a woman in her 30s in good health and CMV-seronegative. The sequencing sample was made of PBMCs. The rearrangement joins TRBV28 to TRBJ2-6; D might be TRBD2 (6 bases). The CDR3 sequence: CASSLGGTGANVLTF. The DNA for the CDR3 is TGTGCCAGCAGTTTAGGAGGGACTGGGGCCAACGTCCTGACTTTC.